This T cell receptor (beta chain) is from a study of human T cells and chemical hapten exposure. On the study more broadly: The study enrolled mostly female patients with alopecia areata, totalis or universalis.

The CDR3 has 16 residues. TCRdb recomputed calls from the RACE reads with MiXCR, one row per CDR3 protein. The data hold about 68,000 distinct CDR3 sequences, with 11% observed a single time. As to this clonotype: Its antigen is undetermined.

As to time point: pre-sensitization, week 0. Treatment meaning: therapeutic diphenylcyclopropenone sensitization with weekly scalp DPC. General study points: Positive correlation was observed between PT1 expanded TCR counts and patch test score. Following DPC sensitization, TCRs present above 1 in 1000 frequency showed no change.

This TCR was recovered from a woman in her fifties or sixties with alopecia areata. Some clones in this sample may be carry-over from other donors' samples. The chain links TRBV12-2 to TRBJ2-3; whether TRBD1, the table's D call, matches the DNA was not checked. TRBV12-2 represents a pseudogene. Sequences were derived from whole blood, sampled in connection with sensitization to the hapten diphenylcyclopropenone (DPC). In nucleotides, the CDR3 is TGTGCAAGTCGCCTCCGGGCGGGGGGCACAACAGATACGCAGTATTTT. This encodes CASRLRAGGTTDTQYF.